This TCR beta chain emerged from a study of blood T cell repertoires in COVID-19. Looked up from germline, CDR1 is SQVTM and CDR2 is ANQGSEA. The ends were cut back, 2 bases at V and 7 bases at J, with 8 bases in the middle. The CDR3 contains 11 residues. Repertoires were generated with immunoSEQ multiplex PCR, while TCRdb's copy carries only in-frame clones and drops some. The repertoire holds around 100,000 clones, with 85% as singletons. The source of this sequence is a human donor in a cohort sampled during active COVID-19. What was sequenced was peripheral blood. V and J are TRBV29-1 and TRBJ2-5, with D unclear. The CDR3 DNA is TGCAGCGTTGAAACTTCTGGGACCCAGTACTTC. Protein sequence: CSVETSGTQYF.